These T cell receptor beta chains were read from a single sample in a study of shared clonotypes between healthy human individuals. TCRdb keeps only in-frame clones here, not all; method: immunoSEQ multiplex PCR. Of around 320,000 clones listed, around 86% are singletons. The sequenced material came from memory CD8+ T cells sorted from blood. Source of these receptors: a man aged 18-30 years in good health. Both conserved end residues are trimmed from each CDR3.

CDR3aa,v_gene,j_gene,len
ASGGTRQAKNIQY,TRBV7-9,TRBJ2-4,13
ASSQYRTSYNEQF,TRBV4-1,TRBJ2-1,13
ASSLTGETEAF,TRBV5-1,TRBJ1-1,11
ASSAGLGLLNEQF,TRBV5-1,TRBJ2-1,13
ASSEGGYSTDTQY,TRBV6-1,TRBJ2-3,13
ASSSTLDPSYEQY,TRBV7-6,TRBJ2-7,13
ASSPLSSGSDRETQY,TRBV5-1,TRBJ2-5,15
ASSLDGNYGYT,TRBV28,TRBJ1-2,11
ASSQDPSQAEQY,TRBV4-3,TRBJ2-7,12
AIWAGTDTQY,TRBV10-3,TRBJ2-3,10
ASSLDSTGANVLT,TRBV19,TRBJ2-6,13
ATSGVTNSPLH,TRBV19,TRBJ1-6,11
ASSLDRGEETQY,TRBV28,TRBJ2-5,12
ASSSTSGSYEQY,TRBV5-4,TRBJ2-7,12
ASSQRTSTSSYEQY,TRBV4-1,TRBJ2-7,14
ASSEPAGHTGELF,TRBV6-1,TRBJ2-2,13
ASSDFGDGELF,TRBV2,TRBJ2-2,11
ASSLGDLEREQF,TRBV5-6,TRBJ2-1,12
ASSWKQGIQETQY,TRBV5-1,TRBJ2-5,13
ASSIVPGVYNEQF,TRBV19,TRBJ2-1,13
ASSLAGGRSDYGYT,TRBV5-1,TRBJ1-2,14
ASSLGLAGTGELF,TRBV6-5,TRBJ2-2,13
ASRTRAGVNEKLF,TRBV19,TRBJ1-4,13
ASSSGMYSNQPQH,TRBV27,TRBJ1-5,13
ASSGKLNTEAF,TRBV7-9,TRBJ1-1,11
ASSEDPPGTQY,TRBV10-2,TRBJ2-5,11
ASNRGLREGTDTQY,TRBV9,TRBJ2-3,14
GATGGNQETQY,TRBV30,TRBJ2-5,11
ASSVTWAGAYNEQF,TRBV9,TRBJ2-1,14
SVRARPSLTGNPPTGELF,TRBV29-1,TRBJ2-2,18
ASSLGIQETQY,TRBV6-5,TRBJ2-5,11
ASSLSGERQF,TRBV5-6,TRBJ2-1,10
AWSWFPGTPVENTEAF,TRBV30,TRBJ1-1,16
ASSLGPSGATEISYEQY,TRBV11-2,TRBJ2-7,17
ASSQRTGGAETEAF,TRBV4-3,TRBJ1-1,14
ASSIWDSSYEQY,TRBV7-2,TRBJ2-7,12